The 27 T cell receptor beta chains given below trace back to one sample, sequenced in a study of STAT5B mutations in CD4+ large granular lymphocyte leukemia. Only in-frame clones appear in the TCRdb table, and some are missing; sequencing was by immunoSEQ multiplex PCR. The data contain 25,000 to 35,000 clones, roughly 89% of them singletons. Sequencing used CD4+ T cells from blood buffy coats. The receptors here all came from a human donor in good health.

The CDR3 DNA reads as TGTGCCTGGAGTGTAAGGTCAGGGTATGATCAGCCCCAGCATTTT. It translates to CAWSVRSGYDQPQHF. The J gene is TRBJ1-5, the V gene TRBV30; a possible D gene is TRBD1 (5 bases). Between the trimmed V and J ends, which lost 0 bases and 5 bases, there was a span of 14 bases. CDR3 length: 15 amino acids. Germline values: CDR1 GTSNPN, CDR2 SVGIG (reference sequence).

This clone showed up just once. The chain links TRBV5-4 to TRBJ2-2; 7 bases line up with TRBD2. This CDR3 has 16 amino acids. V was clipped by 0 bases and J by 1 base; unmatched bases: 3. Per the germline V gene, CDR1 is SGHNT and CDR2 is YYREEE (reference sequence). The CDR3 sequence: CASSLASGVNTGELFF. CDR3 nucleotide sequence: TGTGCCAGCAGCTTGGCCAGCGGGGTGAACACCGGGGAGCTGTTTTTT.

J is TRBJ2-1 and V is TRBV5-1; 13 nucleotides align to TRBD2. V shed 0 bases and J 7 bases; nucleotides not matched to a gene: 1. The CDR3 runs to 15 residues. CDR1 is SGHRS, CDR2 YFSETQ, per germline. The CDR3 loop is CASSLALAGGNEQFF. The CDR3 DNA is TGCGCCAGCAGCTTGGCACTAGCGGGGGGGAATGAGCAGTTCTTC.

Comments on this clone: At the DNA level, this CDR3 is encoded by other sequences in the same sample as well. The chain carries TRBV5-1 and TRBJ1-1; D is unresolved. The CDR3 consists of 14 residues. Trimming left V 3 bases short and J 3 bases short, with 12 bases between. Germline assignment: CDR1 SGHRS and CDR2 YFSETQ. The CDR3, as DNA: TGCGCCAGCAGCTGGGTAGGGAGGGACACTGAAGCTTTCTTT. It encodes CASSWVGRDTEAFF.

CDR3: CASSPLSKGSTEAFF. CDR3 bases: TGTGCCAGCTCACCCCTTTCCAAGGGGAGTACTGAAGCTTTCTTT. This chain joins TRBV18 and TRBJ1-1, with D possibly matching TRBD1 (5 bases). Trimming left V 3 bases short and J 5 bases short, with 16 bases between. Germline V CDR1 and CDR2: KGHSH, LQKENI. The CDR3 extends over 15 amino acids.

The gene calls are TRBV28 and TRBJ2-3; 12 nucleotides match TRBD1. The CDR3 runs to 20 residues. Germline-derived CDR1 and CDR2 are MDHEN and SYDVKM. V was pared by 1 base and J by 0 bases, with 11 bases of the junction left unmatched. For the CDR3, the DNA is TGTGCCAGCAGTTTATTTTTACCGGGACAGGGGGCCACTAGCACAGATACGCAGTATTTT. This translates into CASSLFLPGQGATSTDTQYF.

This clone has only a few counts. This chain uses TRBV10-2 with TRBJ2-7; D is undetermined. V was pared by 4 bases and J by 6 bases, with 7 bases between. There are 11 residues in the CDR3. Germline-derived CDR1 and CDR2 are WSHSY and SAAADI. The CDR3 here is CASSGVSEQYF. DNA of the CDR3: TGCGCCAGCAGTGGAGTAAGCGAGCAGTACTTC.

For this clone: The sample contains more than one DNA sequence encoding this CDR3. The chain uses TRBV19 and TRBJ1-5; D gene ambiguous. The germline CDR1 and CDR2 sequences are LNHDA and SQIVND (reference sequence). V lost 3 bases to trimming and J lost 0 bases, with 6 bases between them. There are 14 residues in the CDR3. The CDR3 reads CASSIPSSNQPQHF. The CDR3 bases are TGTGCCAGTAGTATTCCCTCTAGCAATCAGCCCCAGCATTTT.

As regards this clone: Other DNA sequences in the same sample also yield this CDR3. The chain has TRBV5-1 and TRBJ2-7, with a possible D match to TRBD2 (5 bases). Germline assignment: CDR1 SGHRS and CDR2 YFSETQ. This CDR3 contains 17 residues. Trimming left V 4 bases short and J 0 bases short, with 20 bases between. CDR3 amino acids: CASSAPNYSGSSYEQYF. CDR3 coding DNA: TGCGCCAGCAGCGCCCCCAATTACAGCGGTAGCTCCTACGAGCAGTACTTC.

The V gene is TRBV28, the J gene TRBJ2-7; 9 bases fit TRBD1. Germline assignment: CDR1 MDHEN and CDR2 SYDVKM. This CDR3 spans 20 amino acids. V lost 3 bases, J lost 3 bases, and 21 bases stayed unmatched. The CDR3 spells CASSFPPLPGQGEKSYEQYF. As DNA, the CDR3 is TGTGCCAGCAGTTTCCCTCCTTTACCGGGACAGGGTGAGAAAAGCTACGAGCAGTACTTC.

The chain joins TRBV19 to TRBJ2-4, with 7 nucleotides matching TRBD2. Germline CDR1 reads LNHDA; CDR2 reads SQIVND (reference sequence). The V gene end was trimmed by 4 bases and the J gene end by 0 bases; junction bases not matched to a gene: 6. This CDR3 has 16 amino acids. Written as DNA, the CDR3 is TGTGCCAGTAGTACCAATAGCGGGCTAGCCAAAAACATTCAGTACTTC. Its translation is CASSTNSGLAKNIQYF.

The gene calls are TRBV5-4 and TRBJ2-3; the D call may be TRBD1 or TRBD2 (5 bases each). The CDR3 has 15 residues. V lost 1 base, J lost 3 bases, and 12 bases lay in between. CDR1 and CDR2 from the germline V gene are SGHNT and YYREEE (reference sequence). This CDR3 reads CASSLMGPGTDTQYF. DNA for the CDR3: TGTGCCAGCAGCTTGATGGGACCCGGGACAGATACGCAGTATTTT.

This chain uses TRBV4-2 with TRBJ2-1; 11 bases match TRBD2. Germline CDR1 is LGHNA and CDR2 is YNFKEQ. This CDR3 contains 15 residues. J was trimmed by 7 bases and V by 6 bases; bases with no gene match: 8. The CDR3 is CASSYSGRAENEQFF. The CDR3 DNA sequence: TGTGCCAGCAGTTATAGCGGGAGGGCCGAAAATGAGCAGTTCTTC.

For the CDR3, the DNA is TGTGCCAGCAGCTTGTACCGCCGGGAGGAAAAACTGTTTTTT. Its protein product is CASSLYRREEKLFF. The chain has TRBV5-6 and TRBJ1-4; unclear D gene. The germline V and J ends were trimmed by 1 base and 8 bases, with 12 bases remaining between them. The CDR3 is 14 amino acids. Germline V CDR1 and CDR2: SGHDT, YYEEEE. The entire variable domain, with the rest obtained from reference TRBV5-6 and TRBJ1-4, is as follows: DAGVTQSPTHLIKTRGQQVTLRCSPKSGHDTVSWYQQALGQGPQFIFQYYEEEERQRGNFPDRFSGHQFPNYSSELNVNALLLGDSALYLCASSLYRREEKLFFGSGTQLSVL.

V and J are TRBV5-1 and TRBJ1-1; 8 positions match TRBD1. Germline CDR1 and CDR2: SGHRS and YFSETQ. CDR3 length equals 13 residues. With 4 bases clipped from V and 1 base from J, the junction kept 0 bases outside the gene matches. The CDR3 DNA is TGCGCCAGCAGCGGACAGGGGAACACTGAAGCTTTCTTT. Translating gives CASSGQGNTEAFF.

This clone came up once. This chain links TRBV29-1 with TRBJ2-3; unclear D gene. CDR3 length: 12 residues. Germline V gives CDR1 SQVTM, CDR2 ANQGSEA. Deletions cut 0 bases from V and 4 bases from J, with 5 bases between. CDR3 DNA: TGCAGCGTTGAAGAAGGTCCAGATACGCAGTATTTT. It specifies CSVEEGPDTQYF.

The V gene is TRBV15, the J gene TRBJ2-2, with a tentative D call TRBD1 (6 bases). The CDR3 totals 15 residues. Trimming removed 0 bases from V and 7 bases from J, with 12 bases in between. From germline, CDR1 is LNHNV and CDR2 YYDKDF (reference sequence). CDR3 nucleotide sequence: TGTGCCACCAGCAGAGATTTTATAGGGGGCGGGGAGCTGTTTTTT. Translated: CATSRDFIGGGELFF.

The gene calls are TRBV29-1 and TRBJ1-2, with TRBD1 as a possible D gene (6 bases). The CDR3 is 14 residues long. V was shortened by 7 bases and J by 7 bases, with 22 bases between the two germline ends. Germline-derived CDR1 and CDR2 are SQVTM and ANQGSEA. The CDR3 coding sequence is TGCAGCGGTGGGGGGGCAGCCTCCCTTGGTGGCTACACCTTC. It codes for CSGGGAASLGGYTF. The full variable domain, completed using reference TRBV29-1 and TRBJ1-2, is SAVISQKPSRDICQRGTSLTIQCQVDSQVTMMFWYRQQPGQSLTLIATANQGSEATYESGFVIDKFPISRPNLTFSTLTVSNMSPEDSSIYLCSGGGAASLGGYTFGSGTRLTVV.

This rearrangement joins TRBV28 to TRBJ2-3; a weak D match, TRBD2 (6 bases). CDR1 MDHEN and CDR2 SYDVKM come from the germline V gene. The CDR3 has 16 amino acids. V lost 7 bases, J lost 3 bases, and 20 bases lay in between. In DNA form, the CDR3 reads TGTGCCAGCACATCGGCCCGGGGAGGTTTAACAGATACGCAGTATTTT. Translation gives CASTSARGGLTDTQYF.

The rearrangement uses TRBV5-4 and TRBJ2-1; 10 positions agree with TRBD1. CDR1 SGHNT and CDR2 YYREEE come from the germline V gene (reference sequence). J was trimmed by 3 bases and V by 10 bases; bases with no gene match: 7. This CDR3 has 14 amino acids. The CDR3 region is CAATGTGVYNEQFF. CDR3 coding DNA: TGTGCCGCAACCGGGACAGGGGTCTACAATGAGCAGTTCTTC. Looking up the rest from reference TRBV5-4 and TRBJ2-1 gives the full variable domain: ETGVTQSPTHLIKTRGQQVTLRCSSQSGHNTVSWYQQALGQGPQFIFQYYREEENGRGNFPPRFSGLQFPNYSSELNVNALELDDSALYLCAATGTGVYNEQFFGPGTRLTVL.

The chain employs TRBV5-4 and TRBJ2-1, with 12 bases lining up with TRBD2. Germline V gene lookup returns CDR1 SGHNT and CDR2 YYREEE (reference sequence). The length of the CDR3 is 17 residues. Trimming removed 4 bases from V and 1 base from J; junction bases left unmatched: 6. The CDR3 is CASSLRTSGTSYNEQFF. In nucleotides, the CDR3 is TGTGCCAGCAGCCTCCGGACTAGCGGGACTTCCTACAATGAGCAGTTCTTC.

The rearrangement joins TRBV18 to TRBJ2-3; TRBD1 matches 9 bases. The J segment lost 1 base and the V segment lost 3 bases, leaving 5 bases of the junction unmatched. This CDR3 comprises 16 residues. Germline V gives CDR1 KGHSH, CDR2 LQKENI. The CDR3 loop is CASSPTTGGGTDTQYF. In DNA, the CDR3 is TGTGCCAGCTCACCTACTACAGGGGGCGGCACAGATACGCAGTATTTT.

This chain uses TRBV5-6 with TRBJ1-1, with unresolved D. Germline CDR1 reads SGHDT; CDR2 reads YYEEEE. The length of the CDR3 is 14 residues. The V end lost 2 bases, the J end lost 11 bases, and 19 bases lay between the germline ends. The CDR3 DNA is TGTGCCAGCAGCTTCGGTATAGCGCCGAGCTCCGCTTTCTTT. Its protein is CASSFGIAPSSAFF.

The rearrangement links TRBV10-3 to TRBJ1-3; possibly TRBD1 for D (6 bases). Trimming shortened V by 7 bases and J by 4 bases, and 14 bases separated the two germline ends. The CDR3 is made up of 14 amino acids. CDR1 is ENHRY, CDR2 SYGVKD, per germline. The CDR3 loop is CAITTGLIGNTIYF. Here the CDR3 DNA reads TGTGCCATCACTACAGGGTTAATCGGAAACACCATATATTTT.

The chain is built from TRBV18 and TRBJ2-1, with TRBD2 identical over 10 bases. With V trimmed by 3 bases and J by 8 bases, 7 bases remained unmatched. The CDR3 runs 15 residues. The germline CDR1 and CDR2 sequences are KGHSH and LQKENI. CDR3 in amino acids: CASSPLIAGGDEQFF. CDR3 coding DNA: TGTGCCAGCTCACCCTTAATAGCGGGAGGCGATGAGCAGTTCTTC.

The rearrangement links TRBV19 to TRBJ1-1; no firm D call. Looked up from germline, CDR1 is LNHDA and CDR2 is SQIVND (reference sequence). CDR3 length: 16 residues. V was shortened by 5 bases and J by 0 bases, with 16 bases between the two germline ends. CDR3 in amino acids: CASSQSDRGLNTEAFF. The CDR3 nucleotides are TGTGCCAGTAGTCAGTCGGATCGCGGGTTGAACACTGAAGCTTTCTTT.

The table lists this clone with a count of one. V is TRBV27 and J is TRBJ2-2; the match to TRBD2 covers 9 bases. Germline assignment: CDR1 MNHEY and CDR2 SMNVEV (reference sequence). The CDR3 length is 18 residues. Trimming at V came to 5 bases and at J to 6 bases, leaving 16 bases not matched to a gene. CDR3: CASSPRGSGSTKAGELFF. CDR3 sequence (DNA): TGTGCCAGCAGTCCCCGTGGTAGCGGGAGTACTAAGGCCGGGGAGCTGTTTTTT.